A single sample gave rise to the 27 T cell receptor beta chains below, sequenced in a study of T cell repertoires in cytomegalovirus infection. Via MiXCR, TCRdb re-called the reads, giving one row per CDR3 protein. This sample has 680,000 or so distinct CDR3 sequences, with 35% found just once. The sequenced sample consisted of PBMCs. The source is a human donor in good health (CMV status not recorded). Some clones in this sample may be carry-over from other donors' samples.

Note on this clonotype: Germline is not matched at one junction end, which may reflect a read error. CDR3 nucleotides: TGTGACAGCAGTTACGGGGGCAGGAAGCATTTT. This sequence encodes CDSSYGGRKHF. This chain joins TRBV6-2 or TRBV6-3 and TRBJ1-5; a possible D gene is TRBD1 (6 bases). The germline V gene encodes CDR1 MNHEY and CDR2 SVGEGT. This CDR3 has 11 amino acids.

CDR3 bases: TGTGCCAGCAGCCGTCCCGGGACAGGGTACGGCACTGAAGCTTTCTTT. This translates into CASSRPGTGYGTEAFF. The V gene is TRBV4-2, the J gene TRBJ1-1; 9 bases map to TRBD1. The CDR3 is 16 amino acids. The V gene end was trimmed by 4 bases and the J gene end by 4 bases; junction bases not matched to a gene: 10. The germline V gene encodes CDR1 LGHNA and CDR2 YNFKEQ.

This clonotype showed up just a few times. This sequence joins TRBV7-9 and TRBJ2-1; no definite D call. Germline V gives CDR1 SEHNR, CDR2 FQNEAQ (reference sequence). This CDR3 has 15 amino acids. Trimming took 5 bases from V and 1 from J, leaving 12 bases between them. CDR3 coding DNA: TGTGCCAGCAGCCTGACACACCAATCCTACAATGAGCAGTTCTTC. This translates into CASSLTHQSYNEQFF.

The chain employs TRBV27 and TRBJ1-3; 9 bases match TRBD1. There are 15 residues in the CDR3. Germline trimming cut 4 bases from V and 3 bases from J; bases unmatched to any gene: 4. The germline V gene has CDR1 MNHEY and CDR2 SMNVEV (reference sequence). CDR3 in amino acids: CASSYTGGIGNTIYF. Written as DNA, the CDR3 is TGTGCCAGCAGTTATACAGGGGGCATTGGAAACACCATATATTTT.

The V call is TRBV7-9, the J call TRBJ2-3, with D uncertain. Germline V gene data show CDR1 as SEHNR and CDR2 as FQNEAQ (reference sequence). Trimming took 6 bases from V and 4 from J, leaving 11 bases between them. The CDR3 length is 13 residues. This chain's CDR3 is CASSLTPADTQYF. DNA for the CDR3: TGTGCCAGCAGTTTAACTCCCGCAGATACGCAGTATTTT.

CDR3 sequence reads: CASSFPPGDTYEQYF. For the CDR3, the DNA is TGTGCCAGCAGTTTCCCCCCAGGGGACACCTACGAGCAGTACTTC. V gene TRBV28 combines with J gene TRBJ2-7, with D possibly TRBD1 on 6 matching bases. Looked up from germline, CDR1 is MDHEN and CDR2 is SYDVKM. The ends were cut back, 3 bases at V and 2 bases at J, with 14 bases in the middle. The CDR3 sequence is 15 residues long.

This clonotype came up a few times. The gene calls are TRBV6-1 and TRBJ1-2, with D possibly being TRBD1 (6 bases). The CDR3 length is 16 residues. Per the germline V gene, CDR1 is MNHNS and CDR2 is SASEGT. The V end was cut by 3 bases, the J end by 4 bases, with 18 bases between. The CDR3 spells CASSEWYGGDSYGYTF. The DNA of the CDR3 is TGTGCCAGCAGTGAGTGGTATGGGGGCGATAGCTATGGCTACACCTTC.

Here the CDR3 reads CASSLYYGGAYSGANVLTF. In nucleotides, the CDR3 is TGTGCCAGCAGTTTATATTACGGGGGCGCATACTCTGGGGCCAACGTCCTGACTTTC. The rearrangement links TRBV27 to TRBJ2-6; D possibly uses TRBD1 or TRBD2 (6 bases each). Germline V gene lookup returns CDR1 MNHEY and CDR2 SMNVEV (reference sequence). Trimming cost V 1 base and J 0 bases, with 16 bases left between them. CDR3 length: 19 residues.

This clonotype was seen a few times. The V and J genes are TRBV28 and TRBJ1-1, with 7 bases matching TRBD1. The CDR3 length is 14 residues. From germline, CDR1 is MDHEN and CDR2 SYDVKM. V was pared by 5 bases and J by 8 bases, with 11 bases of the junction left unmatched. The chain's CDR3 is CASSPTGVGGEAFF. In nucleotides, the CDR3 is TGTGCCAGCAGTCCTACAGGGGTCGGCGGCGAAGCTTTCTTT.

The chain employs TRBV19 and TRBJ2-5, with 7 bases identical to TRBD2. Germline CDR1 and CDR2: LNHDA and SQIVND (reference sequence). The CDR3 consists of 14 residues. J gave up 2 bases and V 6 bases, and 6 bases lay outside the gene matches. The CDR3 loop is CASRSLAEQETQYF. The DNA of the CDR3 is TGTGCCAGTAGATCCCTAGCGGAGCAAGAGACCCAGTACTTC.

Many counts were recorded for this clonotype. This chain connects TRBV7-6 to TRBJ1-2; 7 bases match TRBD1. There are 17 residues in the CDR3. Germline assignment: CDR1 SGHVS and CDR2 FNYEAQ. The V segment lost 2 bases and the J segment 7 bases; nucleotides outside the gene matches: 16. The CDR3 sequence: CASSLLEGPGQRSGYTF. The CDR3 nucleotides are TGTGCCAGCAGCTTATTAGAGGGGCCGGGACAGCGATCTGGCTACACCTTC.

The rearrangement links TRBV7-2 to TRBJ2-3; 8 bases are a match to TRBD2. The germline gives CDR1 SGHTA, CDR2 FQGNSA. Trimming cost V 4 bases and J 4 bases; bases outside gene matches: 7. The CDR3 is 15 amino acids. The CDR3 nucleotides are TGTGCCAGCAGCTCCCCTTCGCGGGGGGCAGATACGCAGTATTTT. The encoded protein is CASSSPSRGADTQYF.

V is TRBV28 and J is TRBJ1-1; 8 bases map to TRBD1. V lost 6 bases, J lost 11 bases, and 11 bases stayed unmatched. The CDR3 length is 13 residues. CDR1 is MDHEN and CDR2 is SYDVKM in the germline V gene. The CDR3 region is CASRETGVIRAFF. As DNA, the CDR3 is TGTGCCAGCAGAGAGACAGGGGTGATTAGGGCTTTCTTT.

The chain employs TRBV7-9 and TRBJ2-7; 7 bases line up with TRBD2. Trimming cost V 5 bases and J 3 bases; bases outside gene matches: 13. This CDR3 contains 16 residues. Germline lookup yields CDR1 SEHNR and CDR2 FQNEAQ (reference sequence). The CDR3 DNA reads as TGTGCCAGCAGCCCCCCGTCTGGGGGGGATGTCTACGAGCAGTACTTC. Its protein product is CASSPPSGGDVYEQYF.

This sequence joins TRBV6-5 and TRBJ1-1; weak D call: TRBD1 (5 bases). The CDR3 totals 15 residues. V was pared by 2 bases and J by 0 bases, with 10 bases between. Germline CDR1 and CDR2: MNHEY and SVGAGI. The CDR3 DNA sequence: TGTGCCAGCAGTTACAGGGGAATATTGAACACTGAAGCTTTCTTT. Its translation: CASSYRGILNTEAFF.

CDR3 residues: CSARDEGPETQYF. The CDR3 nucleotides are TGCAGTGCTAGAGATGAGGGCCCGGAGACCCAGTACTTC. This sequence joins TRBV20-1 and TRBJ2-5, with a weak D call TRBD2 (5 bases). Per germline, CDR1 DFQATT and CDR2 SNEGSKA (reference sequence). The CDR3 spans 13 residues. Trimming removed 0 bases from V and 5 bases from J, with 10 bases in between.

V usage is TRBV4-1 and J usage is TRBJ2-5; D remains ambiguous. The V gene lost 1 base and the J gene lost 3 bases, with 9 bases spanning the gap. The CDR3 has 14 residues. Germline CDR1 is MGHRA and CDR2 is YSYEKL. CDR3 nucleotide sequence: TGCGCCAGCAGCCAAGTCGGCGGTAAAGAGACCCAGTACTTC. Translating gives CASSQVGGKETQYF.

This clonotype appeared many times. This chain uses TRBV28 with TRBJ2-7; D ambiguous. V was clipped by 3 bases and J by 5 bases, with 11 bases between them. Germline lookup yields CDR1 MDHEN and CDR2 SYDVKM. The CDR3 has 13 amino acids. The CDR3 protein is CASSFTVRHEQYF. The DNA of the CDR3 is TGTGCCAGCAGTTTCACGGTCCGGCACGAGCAGTACTTC.

The V and J genes are TRBV11-1 and TRBJ2-1; the D gene is possibly TRBD1 (6 bases). The CDR3 contains 14 residues. CDR1 SGHAT and CDR2 FQDESV come from the germline V gene (reference sequence). Trimming removed 1 base from V and 7 bases from J, with 11 bases in between. The CDR3 sequence is CASSLGQGRNEQFF. The DNA for the CDR3 is TGTGCCAGCAGCTTAGGTCAGGGGCGGAATGAGCAGTTCTTC.

This rearrangement joins TRBV5-6 to TRBJ1-1; 7 bases align to TRBD1. CDR1 and CDR2 from the germline V gene are SGHDT and YYEEEE. The CDR3 has 16 amino acids. J gave up 5 bases and V 5 bases, and 15 bases lay outside the gene matches. The CDR3 loop reads CASRIVRQGPRTEAFF. The DNA for the CDR3 is TGTGCCAGCAGAATAGTCCGACAGGGACCTAGGACTGAAGCTTTCTTT.

This clonotype was counted between two and nine times. V usage is TRBV11-3 and J usage is TRBJ1-2; 8 positions match TRBD1. Trimming at V came to 3 bases and at J to 6 bases, leaving 15 bases not matched to a gene. Germline-derived CDR1 and CDR2 are SGHNT and YENEEA. The CDR3 is 17 residues long. CDR3 in amino acids: CASSFSNQGALPNGYTF. CDR3 sequence (DNA): TGTGCCAGCAGCTTTTCCAACCAGGGGGCGCTTCCAAATGGCTACACCTTC. Combining the CDR3 with reference TRBV11-3 and TRBJ1-2 gives the whole variable domain EAGVVQSPRYKIIEKKQPVAFWCNPISGHNTLYWYLQNLGQGPELLIRYENEEAVDDSQLPKDRFSAERLKGVDSTLKIQPAELGDSAVYLCASSFSNQGALPNGYTFGSGTRLTVV.

The chain couples TRBV7-8 to TRBJ2-3; D is possibly TRBD1 or TRBD2 (5 bases each). There are 17 residues in the CDR3. The V end lost 0 bases, the J end lost 1 base, and 14 bases lay between the germline ends. Germline lookup yields CDR1 SGHVS and CDR2 FQNEAQ. CDR3 sequence: CASSLALLGTRTDTQYF. CDR3 in DNA: TGTGCCAGCAGCTTAGCGCTTCTAGGGACCCGCACAGATACGCAGTATTTT.

This clonotype was counted only a few times. This sequence joins TRBV29-1 and TRBJ2-1; 7 nucleotides line up with TRBD2. The CDR3 runs to 16 residues. V lost 6 bases, J lost 4 bases, and 15 bases stayed unmatched. Germline lookup yields CDR1 SQVTM and CDR2 ANQGSEA. As DNA, the CDR3 is TGCAGCGTCCTATCATTCGAGGGAGGGACTTACAATGAGCAGTTCTTC. Translation: CSVLSFEGGTYNEQFF.

This clonotype turned up a few times. The chain couples TRBV11-3 to TRBJ2-7, with TRBD1 identical over 8 bases. Germline V CDR1 and CDR2: SGHNT, YENEEA. This CDR3 contains 15 residues. Trimming at V came to 5 bases and at J to 3 bases, leaving 9 bases not matched to a gene. The CDR3 region has the DNA TGTGCCAGCAGCCCGACCGGGACAGGTATCTACGAGCAGTACTTC. It translates to CASSPTGTGIYEQYF.

The J gene is TRBJ2-5, the V gene TRBV20-1, with 9 bases aligning to TRBD2. Germline assignment: CDR1 DFQATT and CDR2 SNEGSKA (reference sequence). CDR3 length: 15 residues. Trimming at V came to 2 bases and at J to 4 bases, leaving 8 bases not matched to a gene. For the CDR3, the DNA is TGCAGTGCTAGATCGCTAGCGGGGATGGGAGAGACCCAGTACTTC. It codes for CSARSLAGMGETQYF.

The rearrangement joins TRBV12-3 or TRBV12-4 to TRBJ2-1; 10 bases agree with TRBD2. There are 14 residues in the CDR3. V lost 8 bases, J lost 6 bases, and 7 bases stayed unmatched. The CDR3 DNA reads as TGTGCCAGCTTCCACTCTAGCGGGAGCAATGAGCAGTTCTTC. As protein: CASFHSSGSNEQFF.

In its sample, this clonotype was seen many times. As DNA, the CDR3 is TGTGCCAGCAGCTTAGGCACCGGGGAGCTGTTTTTT. Translation gives CASSLGTGELFF. The chain recombines TRBV7-2 with TRBJ2-2; D is undetermined. V lost 1 base to trimming and J lost 4 bases, with 1 base between them. Germline V CDR1 and CDR2: SGHTA, FQGNSA. The CDR3 runs 12 residues. The full variable domain, in which reference TRBV7-2 and TRBJ2-2 provide the parts outside the CDR3, is GAGVSQSPSNKVTEKGKDVELRCDPISGHTALYWYRQSLGQGLEFLIYFQGNSAPDKSGLPSDRFSAERTGGSVSTLTIQRTQQEDSAVYLCASSLGTGELFFGEGSRLTVL.